This T cell receptor beta chain is from a study of T-cell memory formation after mild COVID-19. TCRdb itself ran the 5' RACE reads through MiXCR, one entry per CDR3 protein. The repertoire holds under 250,000 distinct CDR3 sequences, under 12% seen once, with around 2.9% in the top ten. Overall study findings and caveats: Researchers found some responding clones in pre-infection memory, a sign that cross-reactive memory joined. A second wave expanding day 15 to 37 was CD4+-biased; contracting clones were balanced.

A remark on this clonotype: Its antigen is unidentified.

Germline-derived CDR1 and CDR2 are DFQATT and SNEGSKA (reference sequence). The CDR3 length is 16 residues. V gave up 1 base and J gave up 3 bases, with 16 bases separating them. The receptor's source is a man aged 18 to 35 who had mild COVID-19 (a few samples of this study predate the infection). Cell type and time point are not known. The sequenced sample was PBMCs or a T cell subset sorted from them (not recorded which). The gene calls are TRBV20-1 and TRBJ1-5, with no clear D. The CDR3: CSARVRRDGYNQPQHF. CDR3 DNA sequence: TGCAGTGCTAGAGTACGACGAGACGGCTACAATCAGCCCCAGCATTTT.